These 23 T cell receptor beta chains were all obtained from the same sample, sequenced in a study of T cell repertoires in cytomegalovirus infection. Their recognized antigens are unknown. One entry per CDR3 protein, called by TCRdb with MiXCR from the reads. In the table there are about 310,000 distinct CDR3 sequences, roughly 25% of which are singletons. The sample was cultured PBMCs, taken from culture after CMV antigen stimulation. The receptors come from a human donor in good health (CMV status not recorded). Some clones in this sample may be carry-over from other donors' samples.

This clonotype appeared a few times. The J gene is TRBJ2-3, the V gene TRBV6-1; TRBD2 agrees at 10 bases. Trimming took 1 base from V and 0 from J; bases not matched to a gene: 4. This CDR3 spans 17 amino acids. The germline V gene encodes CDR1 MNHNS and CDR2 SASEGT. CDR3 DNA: TGTGCCAGCAGTGAAGATGGAGCGGGAGGGAGCACAGATACGCAGTATTTT. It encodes CASSEDGAGGSTDTQYF.

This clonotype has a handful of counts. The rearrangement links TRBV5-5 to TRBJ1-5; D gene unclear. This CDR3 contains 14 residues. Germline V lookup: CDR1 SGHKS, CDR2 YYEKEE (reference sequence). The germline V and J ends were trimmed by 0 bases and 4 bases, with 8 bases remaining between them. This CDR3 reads CASSLEHINQPQHF. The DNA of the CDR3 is TGTGCCAGCAGCTTGGAACACATTAATCAGCCCCAGCATTTT.

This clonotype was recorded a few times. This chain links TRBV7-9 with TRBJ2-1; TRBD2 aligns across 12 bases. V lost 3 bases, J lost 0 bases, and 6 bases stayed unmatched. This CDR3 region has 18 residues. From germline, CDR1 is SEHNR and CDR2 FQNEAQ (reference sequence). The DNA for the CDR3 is TGTGCCAGCAGCTTGGCGACTAGCGGGAGTATCTCCTACAATGAGCAGTTCTTC. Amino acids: CASSLATSGSISYNEQFF.

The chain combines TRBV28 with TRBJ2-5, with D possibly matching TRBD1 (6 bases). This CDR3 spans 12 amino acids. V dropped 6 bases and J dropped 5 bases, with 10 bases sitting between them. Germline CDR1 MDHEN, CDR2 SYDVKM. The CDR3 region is CASRQGTETQYF. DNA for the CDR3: TGTGCCAGCAGGCAGGGGACGGAGACCCAGTACTTC.

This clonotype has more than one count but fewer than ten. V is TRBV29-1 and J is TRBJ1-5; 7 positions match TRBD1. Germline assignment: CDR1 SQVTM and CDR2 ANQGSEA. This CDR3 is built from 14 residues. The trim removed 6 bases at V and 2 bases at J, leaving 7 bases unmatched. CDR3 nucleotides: TGCAGCGTCGCGACAGGGTTTGGCAATCAGCCCCAGCATTTT. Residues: CSVATGFGNQPQHF.

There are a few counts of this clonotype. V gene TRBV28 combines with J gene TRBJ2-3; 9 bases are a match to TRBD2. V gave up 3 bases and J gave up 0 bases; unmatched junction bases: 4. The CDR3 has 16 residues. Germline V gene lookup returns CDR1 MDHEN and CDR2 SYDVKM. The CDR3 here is CASSFLAGVSTDTQYF. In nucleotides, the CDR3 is TGTGCCAGCAGTTTCTTAGCGGGGGTGAGCACAGATACGCAGTATTTT.

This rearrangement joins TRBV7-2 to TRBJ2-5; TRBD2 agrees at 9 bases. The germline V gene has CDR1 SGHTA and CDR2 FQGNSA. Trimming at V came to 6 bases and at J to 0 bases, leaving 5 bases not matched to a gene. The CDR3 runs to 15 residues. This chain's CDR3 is CASSEGGRDQETQYF. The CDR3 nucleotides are TGTGCCAGCAGTGAGGGCGGGAGGGACCAAGAGACCCAGTACTTC.

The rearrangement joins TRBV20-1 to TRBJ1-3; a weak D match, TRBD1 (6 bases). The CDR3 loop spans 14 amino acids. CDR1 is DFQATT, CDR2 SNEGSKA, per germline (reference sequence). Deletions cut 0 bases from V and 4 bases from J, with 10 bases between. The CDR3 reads CSARDRGVGNTIYF. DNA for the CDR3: TGCAGTGCTAGAGATAGGGGGGTCGGAAACACCATATATTTT.

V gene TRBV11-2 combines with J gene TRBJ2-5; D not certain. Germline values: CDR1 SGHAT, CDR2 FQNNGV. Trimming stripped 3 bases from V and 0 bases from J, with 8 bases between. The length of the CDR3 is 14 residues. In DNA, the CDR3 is TGTGCCAGCAGCTTGGGCAGCAACCAAGAGACCCAGTACTTC. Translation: CASSLGSNQETQYF.

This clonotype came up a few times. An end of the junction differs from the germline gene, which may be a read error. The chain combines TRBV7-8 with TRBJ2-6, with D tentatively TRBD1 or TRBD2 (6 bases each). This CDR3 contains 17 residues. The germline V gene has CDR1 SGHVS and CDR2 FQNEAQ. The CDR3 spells CASTLGGREAGANVLTF. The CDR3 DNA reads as TGTGCCAGCACCTTAGGGGGGCGCGAAGCAGGGGCCAACGTCCTGACTTTC.

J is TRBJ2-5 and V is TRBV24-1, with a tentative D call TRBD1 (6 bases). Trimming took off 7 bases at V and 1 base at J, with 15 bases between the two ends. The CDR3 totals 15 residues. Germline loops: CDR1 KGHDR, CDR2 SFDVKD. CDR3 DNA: TGTGCCACCAGCTCACAGGGTCCCTCCCAAGAGACCCAGTACTTC. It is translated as CATSSQGPSQETQYF.

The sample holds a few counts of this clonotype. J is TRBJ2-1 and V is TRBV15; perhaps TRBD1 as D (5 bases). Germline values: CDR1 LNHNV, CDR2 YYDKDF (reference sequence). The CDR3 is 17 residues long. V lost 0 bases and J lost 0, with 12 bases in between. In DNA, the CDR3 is TGTGCCACCAGCAGAGAATTGGCAAGGGGCTCCTACAATGAGCAGTTCTTC. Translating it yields CATSRELARGSYNEQFF.

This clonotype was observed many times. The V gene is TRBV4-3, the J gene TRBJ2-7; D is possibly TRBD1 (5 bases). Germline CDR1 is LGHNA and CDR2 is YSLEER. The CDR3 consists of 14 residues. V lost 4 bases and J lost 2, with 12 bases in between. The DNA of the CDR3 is TGCGCCAGCAGCCCTAATACAGGCCCCTACGAGCAGTACTTC. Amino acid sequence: CASSPNTGPYEQYF.

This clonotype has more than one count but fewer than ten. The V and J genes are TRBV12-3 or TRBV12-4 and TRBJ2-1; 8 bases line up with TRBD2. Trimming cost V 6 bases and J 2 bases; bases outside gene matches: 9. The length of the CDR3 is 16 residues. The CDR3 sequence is CASRPGAGGTYNEQFF. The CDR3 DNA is TGTGCCAGCAGACCGGGGGCGGGAGGTACCTACAATGAGCAGTTCTTC.

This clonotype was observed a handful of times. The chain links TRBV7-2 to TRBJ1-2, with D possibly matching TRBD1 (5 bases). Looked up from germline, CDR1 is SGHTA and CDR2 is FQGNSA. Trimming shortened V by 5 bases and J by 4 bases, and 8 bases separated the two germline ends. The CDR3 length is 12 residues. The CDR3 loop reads CASSADTYGYTF. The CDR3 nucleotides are TGTGCCAGCAGCGCGGACACCTATGGCTACACCTTC.

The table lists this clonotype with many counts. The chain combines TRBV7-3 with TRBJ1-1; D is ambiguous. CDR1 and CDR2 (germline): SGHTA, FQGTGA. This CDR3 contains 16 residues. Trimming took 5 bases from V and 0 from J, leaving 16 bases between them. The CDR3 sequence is CASSPLRTDMNTEAFF. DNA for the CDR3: TGTGCCAGCAGCCCCCTCAGAACCGATATGAACACTGAAGCTTTCTTT.

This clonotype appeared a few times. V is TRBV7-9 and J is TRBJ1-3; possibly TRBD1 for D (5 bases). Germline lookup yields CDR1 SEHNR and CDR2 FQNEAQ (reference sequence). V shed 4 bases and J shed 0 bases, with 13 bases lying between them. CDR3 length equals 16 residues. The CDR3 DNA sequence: TGTGCCAGCAGCTCAACCAGGGTCCCCTCTGGAAACACCATATATTTT. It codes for CASSSTRVPSGNTIYF.

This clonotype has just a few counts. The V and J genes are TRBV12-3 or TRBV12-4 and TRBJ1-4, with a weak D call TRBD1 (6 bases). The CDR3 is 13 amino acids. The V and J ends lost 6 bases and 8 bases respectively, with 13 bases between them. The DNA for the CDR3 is TGTGCCAGCAGGAAACAGGGTACCGAAAAACTGTTTTTT. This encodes CASRKQGTEKLFF.

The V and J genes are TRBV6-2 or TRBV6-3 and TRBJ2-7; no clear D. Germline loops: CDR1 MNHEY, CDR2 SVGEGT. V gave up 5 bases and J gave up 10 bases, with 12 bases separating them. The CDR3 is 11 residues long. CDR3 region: CASSLRGTQYV. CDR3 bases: TGTGCCAGCAGTCTGAGAGGAACCCAGTACGTC.

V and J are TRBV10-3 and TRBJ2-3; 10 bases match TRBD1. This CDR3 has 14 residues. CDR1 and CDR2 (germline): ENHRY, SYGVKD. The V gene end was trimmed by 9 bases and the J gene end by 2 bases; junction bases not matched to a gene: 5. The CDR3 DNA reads TGTGCCATAAGGACAGGGGGAAACACAGATACGCAGTATTTT. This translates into CAIRTGGNTDTQYF.

The DNA for the CDR3 is TGTGCCAGCAGTTCTCGGACTAGCGGGAGATTCTACAATGAGCAGTTCTTC. Protein product: CASSSRTSGRFYNEQFF. This chain links TRBV28 with TRBJ2-1, with 13 bases identical to TRBD2. From germline, CDR1 is MDHEN and CDR2 SYDVKM. The CDR3 is 17 residues long. Losses at the gene ends were 4 bases for V and 3 bases for J; bases not matched to a gene: 6.

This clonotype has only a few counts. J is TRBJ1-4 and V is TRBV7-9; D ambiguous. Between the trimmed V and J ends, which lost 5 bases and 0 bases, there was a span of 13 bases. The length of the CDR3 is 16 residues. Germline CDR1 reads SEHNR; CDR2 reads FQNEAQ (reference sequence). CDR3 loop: CASSPLVPATNEKLFF. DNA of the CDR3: TGTGCCAGCAGCCCCCTTGTTCCTGCAACTAATGAAAAACTGTTTTTT.

CDR3 in DNA: TGTGCCACCGGATCCCCCGCCTATGGCTACACCTTC. The encoded protein is CATGSPAYGYTF. The chain employs TRBV24-1 and TRBJ1-2; D unclear. The CDR3 totals 12 residues. Trimming took 9 bases from V and 4 from J, leaving 11 bases between them. Looked up from germline, CDR1 is KGHDR and CDR2 is SFDVKD.